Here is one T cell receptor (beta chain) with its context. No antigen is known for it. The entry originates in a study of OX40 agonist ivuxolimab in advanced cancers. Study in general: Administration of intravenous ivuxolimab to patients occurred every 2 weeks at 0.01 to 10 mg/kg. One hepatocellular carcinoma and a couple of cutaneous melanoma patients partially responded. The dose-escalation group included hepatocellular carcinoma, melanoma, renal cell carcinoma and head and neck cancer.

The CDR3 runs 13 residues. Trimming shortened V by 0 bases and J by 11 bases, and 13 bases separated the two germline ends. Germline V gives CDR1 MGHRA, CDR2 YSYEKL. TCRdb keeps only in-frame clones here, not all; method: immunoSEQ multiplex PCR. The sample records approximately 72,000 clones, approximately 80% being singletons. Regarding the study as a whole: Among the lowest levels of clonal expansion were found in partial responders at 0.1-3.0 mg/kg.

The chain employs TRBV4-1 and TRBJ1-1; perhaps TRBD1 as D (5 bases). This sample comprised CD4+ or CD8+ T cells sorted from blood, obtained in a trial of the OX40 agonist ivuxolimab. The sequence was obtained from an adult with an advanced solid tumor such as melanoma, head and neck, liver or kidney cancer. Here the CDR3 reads CASSQDRGRGAFF. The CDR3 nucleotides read TGCGCCAGCAGCCAAGATCGAGGGCGGGGGGCTTTCTTT.